This T cell receptor (beta chain) was captured by sequencing in a study of CD8+ T cells in alopecia areata. Study information: The drug, oral tofacitinib, was given to treated patients at 5 to 10 mg twice daily.

Investigators isolated RNA and reverse transcribed it into cDNA to act as the sequencing template. Assay used: immunoSEQ multiplex PCR; TCRdb lists only in-frame clones, some missing. Altogether 160,000 or so clones are present, about three fifths being singletons, with the ten largest covering 16%. Treatment in this sample: oral pan-JAK inhibitor, 5-10 mg twice daily. Sequenced here: CD4+ T cells sorted from blood, sampled at approximately week 60, from a patient treated with tofacitinib. The receptor comes from a human donor with alopecia areata.

The CDR3 DNA reads TGCGCCAGCAGTCAATCTGGGGACACTGAAGCTTTCTTT. Its translation: CASSQSGDTEAFF. The chain combines TRBV23-1 with TRBJ1-1; no definite D call. TRBV23-1 carries the ORF label, with uncertain function. There are 13 residues in the CDR3. The V end was cut by 0 bases, the J end by 3 bases, with 5 bases between.